The 30 T cell receptor beta chains listed next were all sequenced from one sample in a study of tumor-infiltrating lymphocytes in oesophageal squamous cell carcinoma. One entry per CDR3 protein results from TCRdb running MiXCR on the PCR reads. The table has some 15,000 distinct CDR3 sequences, approximately 52% seen once. Sequenced material: esophageal tumor tissue. Every receptor here comes from a female donor with esophageal squamous cell carcinoma.

The gene calls are TRBV7-9 and TRBJ2-1; TRBD2 matches 10 bases. J lost 1 base, V lost 10 bases, and 19 bases had no gene match. CDR3 length: 19 residues. CDR1 is SEHNR, CDR2 FQNEAQ, per germline (reference sequence). CDR3 nucleotides: TGTGCCAAGTCGAGGCTAGCGGGAGCCCACCTAGAATCCTACAATGAGCAGTTCTTC. Its translation is CAKSRLAGAHLESYNEQFF.

As concerns this clonotype: At one of its ends the junction is not consistent with the germline gene, which may arise from a read error. The chain employs TRBV7-6 and TRBJ2-5; 8 bases are shared with TRBD1. Per germline, CDR1 SGHVS and CDR2 FNYEAQ. This CDR3 is built from 15 residues. CDR3: CASSLFQGAGETQYF. In DNA, the CDR3 is TGTGCTAGCAGCTTATTCCAGGGGGCCGGAGAGACCCAGTACTTC.

The rearrangement uses TRBV7-8 and TRBJ2-4, with 9 bases fitting TRBD1. The CDR3 sequence is 16 residues long. With 2 bases clipped from V and 13 bases from J, the junction kept 15 bases outside the gene matches. Germline CDR1 SGHVS, CDR2 FQNEAQ. The CDR3 sequence is CASSLPPGTGSVEQYF. The CDR3 nucleotides read TGTGCCAGCAGCTTACCTCCCGGGACAGGGTCCGTGGAGCAGTACTTC.

This rearrangement joins TRBV6-1 to TRBJ2-1; the D gene is possibly TRBD1 (6 bases). In germline, CDR1 is MNHNS, CDR2 SASEGT. The CDR3 sequence is 14 residues long. Trimming pared 5 bases from V and 10 bases from J, leaving 18 bases between. In DNA, the CDR3 is TGTGCCAGCAGTCCTAGGGGGACCCCCTACGAGCAGTTCTTC. Its translation: CASSPRGTPYEQFF.

This chain links TRBV7-4 with TRBJ1-1; D gene ambiguous. Between the trimmed V and J ends, which lost 5 bases and 0 bases, there was a span of 7 bases. CDR3 length: 13 residues. CDR1 and CDR2 (germline): SGHVT, SQSDAQ. Here the CDR3 reads CASSPYMNTEAFF. The CDR3 DNA is TGTGCCAGCAGCCCTTACATGAACACTGAAGCTTTCTTT.

The chain links TRBV11-1 to TRBJ2-1; 9 bases map to TRBD2. V gave up 2 bases and J gave up 6 bases; unmatched junction bases: 8. Germline loops: CDR1 SGHAT, CDR2 FQDESV (reference sequence). The CDR3 runs to 16 residues. The CDR3 nucleotides read TGTGCCAGCAGCTTATTTTCGCTAGCGGGAATCAATGAGCAGTTCTTC. Amino acids: CASSLFSLAGINEQFF.

This clonotype was recorded at least ten times. V is TRBV11-3 and J is TRBJ2-7; 9 positions agree with TRBD2. CDR3 size: 13 residues. Germline loops: CDR1 SGHNT, CDR2 YENEEA. With V trimmed by 3 bases and J by 3 bases, 0 bases remained unmatched. CDR3 DNA sequence: TGTGCCAGCAGCTTTAGCGGGAGCTACGAGCAGTACTTC. It codes for CASSFSGSYEQYF.

This clonotype came up many times. The V and J genes are TRBV24-1 and TRBJ1-2, with 11 bases identical to TRBD1. CDR3 length equals 14 residues. Germline CDR1 and CDR2: KGHDR and SFDVKD. Losses at the gene ends were 3 bases for V and 7 bases for J; bases not matched to a gene: 3. CDR3 protein: CATSDGQGALGYTF. CDR3 bases: TGTGCCACCAGTGATGGACAGGGGGCGCTTGGCTACACCTTC.

The genes are TRBV10-3 and TRBJ2-3; D might be TRBD1 (5 bases). The CDR3 sequence is 15 residues long. Germline V gives CDR1 ENHRY, CDR2 SYGVKD. The V gene lost 3 bases and the J gene lost 3 bases, with 13 bases spanning the gap. CDR3 DNA sequence: TGTGCCATCAGTGAAGGGGTCGGAGAGACAGATACGCAGTATTTT. Residues: CAISEGVGETDTQYF.

This clonotype is deemed medium-sized. The chain combines TRBV7-9 with TRBJ2-5; 10 bases agree with TRBD1. The CDR3 is 17 residues long. CDR1 and CDR2 from the germline V gene are SEHNR and FQNEAQ (reference sequence). The V segment lost 3 bases and the J segment 4 bases; nucleotides outside the gene matches: 11. This CDR3 reads CASSLGLTGGLGETQYF. For the CDR3, the DNA is TGTGCCAGCAGCTTGGGGTTGACAGGGGGCTTGGGAGAGACCCAGTACTTC.

This clonotype has at least ten counts. The rearrangement uses TRBV5-4 and TRBJ1-6; D gene uncertain. The CDR3 runs 15 residues. Germline CDR1 is SGHNT and CDR2 is YYREEE (reference sequence). Between the trimmed V and J ends, which lost 1 base and 6 bases, there was a span of 11 bases. CDR3 DNA: TGTGCCAGCAGCTTGTTCCGGGGAGCTAATTCACCCCTCCACTTT. It codes for CASSLFRGANSPLHF.

This clonotype has only one observation. V is TRBV10-2 and J is TRBJ2-1; D perhaps matches TRBD1 (5 bases). CDR3 length: 13 amino acids. Germline assignment: CDR1 WSHSY and CDR2 SAAADI. V was cut by 8 bases and J by 10 bases, with 18 bases left in between. CDR3 amino acids: CASAPGSPYEQFF. In nucleotides, the CDR3 is TGCGCCAGCGCCCCAGGGTCTCCCTACGAGCAGTTCTTC.

V is TRBV7-2 and J is TRBJ2-1; 7 positions agree with TRBD1. The J call may be faulty, since TRBJ2-7 better matches the DNA end. CDR1 is SGHTA, CDR2 FQGNSA, per germline. The CDR3 totals 15 residues. The CDR3 coding sequence is TGTGCCAGCGCCCAACAGGGGCCCCTAACCTACGAGCAGTACTTC. Residues: CASAQQGPLTYEQYF.

The rearrangement joins TRBV28 to TRBJ1-1; TRBD1 matches 9 bases. This CDR3 spans 12 amino acids. Germline CDR1 and CDR2: MDHEN and SYDVKM. After removal of 7 bases from V and 5 bases from J, the junction contained 2 bases not matched to a gene. CDR3 residues: CASTGTGTEAFF. For the CDR3, the DNA is TGTGCCAGCACTGGGACAGGGACTGAAGCTTTCTTT.

DNA for the CDR3: TGTGCCAGCAGTGTCCGGGACCCCCGTTCCGGGGAGCTGTTTTTT. Amino acids: CASSVRDPRSGELFF. The genes are TRBV6-6 and TRBJ2-2, with D perhaps TRBD1 or TRBD2 (5 bases each). This CDR3 spans 15 amino acids. Trimming left V 5 bases short and J 6 bases short, with 16 bases between. The germline CDR1 and CDR2 sequences are MNHNY and SVGAGI (reference sequence).

The CDR3 DNA reads as TGCAGTGCTAGCGGGAGAAGGAGGACCGGGGAGCTGTATTTT. Translating gives CSASGRRRTGELYF. V gene TRBV20-1 combines with J gene TRBJ2-3; TRBD2 is a possible D gene (6 bases). CDR3 length equals 14 residues. With 3 bases removed from V and 14 bases from J, the gap between germline ends came to 24 bases. Per the germline V gene, CDR1 is DFQATT and CDR2 is SNEGSKA (reference sequence).

The count of this clonotype is one. The rearrangement links TRBV7-8 to TRBJ1-1, with D possibly TRBD1 on 5 matching bases. Germline V gene lookup returns CDR1 SGHVS and CDR2 FQNEAQ. This CDR3 region has 15 residues. V lost 5 bases and J 5 bases, leaving 18 bases between the germline ends. The chain's CDR3 is CASSPFQGSGTEAFF. The CDR3 DNA reads TGTGCCAGCAGCCCATTCCAGGGTAGTGGAACTGAAGCTTTCTTT.

In this sample, this clonotype turned up many times. The rearrangement links TRBV7-9 to TRBJ2-7, with 9 bases that match TRBD1. CDR1 is SEHNR and CDR2 is FQNEAQ in the germline V gene (reference sequence). With V trimmed by 5 bases and J by 3 bases, 8 bases remained unmatched. This CDR3 is built from 15 residues. CDR3 in amino acids: CASSPRTGEIYEQYF. The CDR3 coding sequence is TGTGCCAGCAGCCCCAGGACAGGGGAAATCTACGAGCAGTACTTC.

This chain connects TRBV30 to TRBJ2-5; perhaps TRBD2 as D (6 bases). The J call may be wrong; the DNA end is better matched by TRBJ2-7. Germline CDR1 is GTSNPN and CDR2 is SVGIG (reference sequence). This CDR3 has 13 residues. The CDR3 protein is CAWSHGSGYEQYF. In nucleotides, the CDR3 is TGTGCCTGGAGTCACGGGAGTGGGTACGAGCAGTACTTC.

The rearrangement links TRBV7-2 to TRBJ2-4, with TRBD2 identical over 9 bases. CDR1 is SGHTA, CDR2 FQGNSA, per germline. The CDR3 consists of 16 residues. J lost 8 bases, V lost 5 bases, and 13 bases had no gene match. This chain's CDR3 is CASSLQGGRAADIQYF. The CDR3, as DNA: TGTGCCAGCAGCCTCCAGGGCGGGAGGGCGGCGGACATTCAGTACTTC.

This sequence joins TRBV12-3 or TRBV12-4 and TRBJ2-3; D remains ambiguous. The CDR3 contains 12 residues. The V and J ends lost 5 bases and 6 bases respectively, with 9 bases between them. For the CDR3, the DNA is TGTGCCAGCAGTCAGGCAAGGGATACGCAGTATTTT. The encoded protein is CASSQARDTQYF.

V and J are TRBV7-3 and TRBJ2-6, with TRBD1 identical over 11 bases. Losses at the gene ends were 0 bases for V and 0 bases for J; bases not matched to a gene: 4. Germline CDR1 SGHTA, CDR2 FQGTGA. This CDR3 comprises 19 residues. CDR3 region: CASSLTGTGGSSGANVLTF. CDR3 sequence (DNA): TGTGCCAGCAGCTTAACCGGGACAGGGGGTAGCTCTGGGGCCAACGTCCTGACTTTC.

The gene calls are TRBV7-6 and TRBJ2-7; 9 nucleotides match TRBD1. CDR1 and CDR2 from the germline V gene are SGHVS and FNYEAQ. The junction had 3 bases not matched to a gene; V was cut back by 5 bases and J by 4 bases. The CDR3 is 13 amino acids. The CDR3, as DNA: TGTGCCAGCAGCGTAGGACAGGGGTACGAGCAGTACTTC. Translated, it gives CASSVGQGYEQYF.

The rearrangement joins TRBV6-2 or TRBV6-3 to TRBJ2-1; no firm D call. The DNA end is a closer match to TRBJ2-7, so the J assignment may be wrong. Germline V gene data show CDR1 as MNHEY and CDR2 as SVGEGT. This CDR3 comprises 15 residues. Here the CDR3 reads CASSFHLDPTYEQYF. The CDR3 nucleotides are TGTGCCAGCAGTTTCCACCTGGACCCGACCTACGAGCAGTACTTC.

The sample holds one count of this clonotype. The chain recombines TRBV12-3 or TRBV12-4 with TRBJ2-3, with TRBD2 identical over 13 bases. This CDR3 spans 17 amino acids. V shed 4 bases, J shed 4 bases, and the junction held 8 bases outside the gene matches. The CDR3 protein is CASSSTGLAGVSDTQYF. The CDR3 DNA is TGTGCCAGCAGTTCTACAGGACTAGCGGGGGTATCAGATACGCAGTATTTT.

This clonotype was seen only a few times. This chain joins TRBV12-3 or TRBV12-4 and TRBJ2-4; D is unclear. The J call may be mistaken, given a closer DNA end match to TRBJ2-1. The CDR3 is 15 residues long. As DNA, the CDR3 is TGTGCCAGCAGCCCCGCGTGGTCCGCCTACAATGAGCAGTTCTTC. Translation gives CASSPAWSAYNEQFF.

Comments on this clonotype: Likely a read error: the CDR3 ends without its conserved phenylalanine or tryptophan. No DNA is shown, since the ends of the CDR3 on it are uncertain; the CDR3 is the one TCRdb lists. The chain employs TRBV7-2 and TRBJ2-3; the table gives TRBD2 as D, unverified against the DNA. Germline V gene lookup returns CDR1 SGHTA and CDR2 FQGNSA. The CDR3 extends over 18 residues, inclusive of both ends. The CDR3 spells CASSGKDGRGNSPLHFGP.

The chain combines TRBV6-6 with TRBJ2-5; TRBD2 might be the D (6 bases). CDR1 and CDR2 (germline): MNHNY, SVGAGI (reference sequence). There are 15 residues in the CDR3. Between the trimmed V and J ends, which lost 2 bases and 11 bases, there was a span of 21 bases. CDR3 residues: CASSYQTGDFDEQYF. The CDR3 DNA sequence: TGTGCCAGCAGTTACCAGACGGGGGATTTCGATGAGCAGTACTTC.

This chain connects TRBV11-2 to TRBJ2-5; D is possibly TRBD1 (6 bases). V lost 5 bases to trimming and J lost 7 bases, with 20 bases between them. The CDR3 is 15 residues long. Germline CDR1 reads SGHAT; CDR2 reads FQNNGV. The CDR3 DNA sequence: TGTGCCAGCAGCCCGGGACGGTCGACCAGGGGGACCCAGTACTTC. Residues: CASSPGRSTRGTQYF.

This clonotype was seen a few times. The chain carries TRBV19 and TRBJ2-4, with 8 bases fitting TRBD2. CDR3 length: 15 amino acids. Trimming removed 5 bases from V and 4 bases from J; junction bases left unmatched: 7. Germline V gives CDR1 LNHDA, CDR2 SQIVND (reference sequence). The CDR3 bases are TGTGCCAGTAGTCTGCGGGCTAGCGGGAAAAACATTCAGTACTTC. It specifies CASSLRASGKNIQYF.